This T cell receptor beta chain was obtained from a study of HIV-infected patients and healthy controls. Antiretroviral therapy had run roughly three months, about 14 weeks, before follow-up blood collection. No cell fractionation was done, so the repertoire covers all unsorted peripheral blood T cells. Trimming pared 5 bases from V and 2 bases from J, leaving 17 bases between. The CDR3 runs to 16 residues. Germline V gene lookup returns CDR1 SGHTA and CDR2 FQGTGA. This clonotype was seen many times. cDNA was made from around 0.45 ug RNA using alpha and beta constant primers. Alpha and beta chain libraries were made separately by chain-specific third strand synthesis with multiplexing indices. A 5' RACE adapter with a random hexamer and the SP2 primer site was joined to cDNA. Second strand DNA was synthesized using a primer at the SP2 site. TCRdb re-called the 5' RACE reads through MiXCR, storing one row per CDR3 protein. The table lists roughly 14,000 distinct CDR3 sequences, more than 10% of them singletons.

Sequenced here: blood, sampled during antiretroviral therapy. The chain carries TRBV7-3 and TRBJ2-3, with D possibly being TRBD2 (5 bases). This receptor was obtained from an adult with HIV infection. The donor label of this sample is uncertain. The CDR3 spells CASSPTGGSPTDTQYF. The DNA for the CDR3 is TGTGCCAGCAGCCCGACCGGAGGCAGTCCCACAGATACGCAGTATTTT.